The 8 T cell receptor beta chains presented below share a single source sample, sequenced in a study of OX40 agonist ivuxolimab in advanced cancers. The data were produced by immunoSEQ multiplex PCR, yet TCRdb's version contains in-frame clones alone and is incomplete. The profile shows about 69,000 clones, 80% of them singletons. The sequences come from CD4+ or CD8+ T cells sorted from blood, collected in a trial of the OX40 agonist ivuxolimab. Receptors were obtained from an adult with an advanced solid tumor such as melanoma, head and neck, liver or kidney cancer.

This chain joins TRBV16 and TRBJ1-1; 11 bases align to TRBD1. V was pared by 4 bases and J by 1 base, with 8 bases of the junction left unmatched. Germline V CDR1 and CDR2: KGHSY, FQNENV. The CDR3 runs to 17 residues. Here the CDR3 DNA reads TGTGCCAGCAGCCTTAGGACAGGGGGCGCCCGGAACACTGAAGCTTTCTTT. Residues: CASSLRTGGARNTEAFF.

The chain uses TRBV18 and TRBJ2-3; 9 nucleotides match TRBD1. The CDR3 covers 15 residues. V shed 3 bases, J shed 4 bases, and the junction held 5 bases outside the gene matches. The germline gives CDR1 KGHSH, CDR2 LQKENI. CDR3 nucleotides: TGTGCCAGCTCACCCGGACAGGGGAGGGCAGATACGCAGTATTTT. It yields the protein CASSPGQGRADTQYF.

In this sample, this clone turned up a few times. The chain joins TRBV5-4 to TRBJ1-2, with 8 nucleotides matching TRBD1. Germline trimming cut 4 bases from V and 6 bases from J; bases unmatched to any gene: 8. From germline, CDR1 is SGHNT and CDR2 YYREEE (reference sequence). The CDR3 consists of 14 residues. The DNA for the CDR3 is TGTGCCAGCAGCCCCCGACAGGGGAAGGATGGCTACACCTTC. It yields the protein CASSPRQGKDGYTF.

The V gene is TRBV9, the J gene TRBJ2-1; 8 positions agree with TRBD2. Germline V CDR1 and CDR2: SGDLS, YYNGEE. The trim removed 1 base at V and 4 bases at J, leaving 7 bases unmatched. The CDR3 length is 16 residues. CDR3 bases: TGTGCCAGCAGCGTACTTAGCGGGGTGTCTTACAATGAGCAGTTCTTC. Translating it yields CASSVLSGVSYNEQFF.

V gene TRBV7-2 combines with J gene TRBJ1-6, with D possibly being TRBD1 (5 bases). This CDR3 has 14 residues. Per germline, CDR1 SGHTA and CDR2 FQGNSA. The ends were cut back, 6 bases at V and 14 bases at J, with 20 bases in the middle. The CDR3 loop reads CASRGGGFSQTLHF. In nucleotides, the CDR3 is TGTGCCAGCAGGGGTGGGGGGTTCTCTCAAACCCTCCACTTT.

This clone was seen once. J is TRBJ1-2 and V is TRBV5-4; D gene unclear. Germline V CDR1 and CDR2: SGHNT, YYREEE (reference sequence). Trimming cost V 0 bases and J 4 bases, with 10 bases left between them. This CDR3 comprises 14 residues. The CDR3 reads CASSLDGDFYGYTF. CDR3 DNA: TGTGCCAGCAGCTTGGATGGTGACTTCTATGGCTACACCTTC.

V usage is TRBV5-6 and J usage is TRBJ1-2, with 10 bases fitting TRBD1. Looked up from germline, CDR1 is SGHDT and CDR2 is YYEEEE. The CDR3 is 16 residues long. V trimming: 0 bases; J trimming: 2 bases; junction bases outside the gene matches: 4. In nucleotides, the CDR3 is TGTGCCAGCAGCTTGGGACAGGGGGCTCAAAACTATGGCTACACCTTC. Translating it yields CASSLGQGAQNYGYTF.

The gene calls are TRBV2 and TRBJ1-2, with D maybe TRBD1 (6 bases). Deletions cut 2 bases from V and 8 bases from J, with 18 bases between. Germline values: CDR1 SNHLY, CDR2 FYNNEI. The CDR3 has 15 residues. CDR3 sequence reads: CASSETPGQRIGYTF. CDR3 coding DNA: TGTGCCAGCAGTGAAACACCGGGACAAAGGATAGGCTACACCTTC.